This T cell receptor (beta chain) was identified during a study of blood T cell repertoires in COVID-19. Study background: Spain, Italy and the United States supplied samples that represented acute and convalescent COVID-19. Sources were T cells, B-cell-depleted T cells, or PBMCs; the material itself was cDNA or gDNA.

Clones were sequenced by immunoSEQ multiplex PCR, and TCRdb holds only the in-frame ones, with some missing. The sample includes 50,000 to 80,000 clones, more than 75% seen only once; the top ten take 10%. Germline CDR1 and CDR2: SGHVS and FNYEAQ. This CDR3 has 14 residues. V trimming: 3 bases; J trimming: 14 bases; junction bases outside the gene matches: 13. Clinical history as reported by participants underpinned cohort assignment. Specimen: PBMCs or T cells enriched from blood (not recorded which). This TCR was recovered from a woman between 40 and 55 years old who had recovered from COVID-19. This chain connects TRBV7-6 to TRBJ2-1, with 7 bases matching TRBD1. CDR3 protein: CASSLGQSLGIEFF. The CDR3 region has the DNA TGTGCCAGCAGCTTGGGACAGAGCTTAGGAATTGAGTTCTTC.